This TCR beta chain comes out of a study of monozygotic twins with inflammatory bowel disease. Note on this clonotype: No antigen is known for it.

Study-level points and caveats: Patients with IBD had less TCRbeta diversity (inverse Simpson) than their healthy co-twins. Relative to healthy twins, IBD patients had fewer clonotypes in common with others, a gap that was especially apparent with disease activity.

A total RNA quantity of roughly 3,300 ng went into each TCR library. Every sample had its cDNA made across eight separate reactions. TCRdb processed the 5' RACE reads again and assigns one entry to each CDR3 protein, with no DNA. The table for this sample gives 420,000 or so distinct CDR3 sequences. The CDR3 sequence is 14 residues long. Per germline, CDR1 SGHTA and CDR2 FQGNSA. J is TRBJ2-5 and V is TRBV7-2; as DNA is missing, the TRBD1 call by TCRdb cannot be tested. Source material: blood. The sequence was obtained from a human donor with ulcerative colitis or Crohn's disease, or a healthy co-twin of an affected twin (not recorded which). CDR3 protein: CASSRTRVQETQYF.